The 20 T cell receptor beta chains reported below all come from one sample, sequenced in a study of blood T cell repertoires in COVID-19. Generated by immunoSEQ multiplex PCR, the TCRdb table keeps only in-frame clones and is missing some. The profile shows just over 90,000 clones, approximately 86% of them singletons. The specimen sequenced was peripheral blood. Source of these receptors: a woman of 80 years or more with acute or convalescent COVID-19.

This chain connects TRBV5-1 to TRBJ2-7, with 9 bases that match TRBD2. The CDR3 loop spans 14 amino acids. Germline loops: CDR1 SGHRS, CDR2 YFSETQ. Trimming cost V 7 bases and J 2 bases; bases outside gene matches: 7. CDR3 DNA: TGCGCCAGCGGGGCTAGCGGGGACACCTACGAGCAGTACTTC. Its translation: CASGASGDTYEQYF.

This chain links TRBV5-1 with TRBJ2-5; possible D gene TRBD1, 6 bases. This CDR3 spans 19 amino acids. V was pared by 3 bases and J by 1 base, with 25 bases between. In germline, CDR1 is SGHRS, CDR2 YFSETQ. CDR3 in DNA: TGCGCCAGCAGCTCCCTTCCTTTGACAGGTTCCGGTAGCCAAGAGACCCAGTACTTC. Encoded protein: CASSSLPLTGSGSQETQYF.

The chain is built from TRBV5-4 and TRBJ2-3, with D possibly matching TRBD1 (6 bases). The V and J ends lost 4 bases and 6 bases respectively, with 18 bases between them. Germline lookup yields CDR1 SGHNT and CDR2 YYREEE (reference sequence). This CDR3 spans 15 amino acids. In DNA form, the CDR3 reads TGTGCCAGCAGCCCCTTGGACAGTTTTTTGGATACGCAGTATTTT. It codes for CASSPLDSFLDTQYF.

This chain joins TRBV3-1 (or the pseudogene TRBV3-2) and TRBJ1-1; a weak D match, TRBD1 (5 bases). This CDR3 comprises 15 residues. Between the trimmed V and J ends, which lost 0 bases and 0 bases, there was a span of 8 bases. Germline V CDR1 and CDR2: LGHDT, YNNKEL (reference sequence). The CDR3 coding sequence is TGTGCCAGCAGCCAAGACGGGGGGATGAACACTGAAGCTTTCTTT. It specifies CASSQDGGMNTEAFF.

The chain carries TRBV10-3 and TRBJ2-3, with 7 bases that match TRBD1. The CDR3 spans 16 residues. Germline values: CDR1 ENHRY, CDR2 SYGVKD. V shed 3 bases, J shed 2 bases, and the junction held 8 bases outside the gene matches. The chain's CDR3 is CAISEQGRGTTDTQYF. For the CDR3, the DNA is TGTGCCATCAGTGAACAGGGGAGAGGTACCACAGATACGCAGTATTTT.

The chain is built from TRBV11-1 and TRBJ2-5; the match to TRBD2 covers 7 bases. The germline CDR1 and CDR2 sequences are SGHAT and FQDESV (reference sequence). The CDR3 consists of 14 residues. V trimming: 0 bases; J trimming: 5 bases; junction bases outside the gene matches: 3. CDR3 in amino acids: CASSLALGGETQYF. The CDR3 nucleotides read TGTGCCAGCAGCTTAGCGCTCGGGGGGGAGACCCAGTACTTC.

This clone was detected a few times. V gene TRBV10-3 combines with J gene TRBJ2-7, with a tentative D call TRBD1 (6 bases). Germline values: CDR1 ENHRY, CDR2 SYGVKD. The V end lost 2 bases, the J end lost 4 bases, and 15 bases lay between the germline ends. The CDR3 has 15 residues. CDR3 sequence reads: CAISEKGVAPYEQYF. The CDR3 DNA is TGTGCCATCAGTGAGAAGGGGGTGGCCCCTTACGAGCAGTACTTC.

CDR3 bases: TGTGCCAGCCTAGGGAACACTGAAGCTTTCTTT. This sequence encodes CASLGNTEAFF. The rearrangement joins TRBV18 to TRBJ1-1, with D unresolved. The CDR3 is made up of 11 amino acids. V lost 8 bases, J lost 1 base, and 5 bases lay in between. Germline-derived CDR1 and CDR2 are KGHSH and LQKENI.

CDR3 DNA: TGCGCCAGCAGCCATCCCCTAGCGGGGGCCGTCAATGAGCAGTTCTTC. Its translation: CASSHPLAGAVNEQFF. The V call is TRBV4-1, the J call TRBJ2-1; 10 nucleotides match TRBD2. The CDR3 covers 16 residues. CDR1 is MGHRA and CDR2 is YSYEKL in the germline V gene. Trimming at V came to 3 bases and at J to 6 bases, leaving 8 bases not matched to a gene.

The rearrangement links TRBV5-1 to TRBJ1-6; 7 nucleotides align to TRBD1. From germline, CDR1 is SGHRS and CDR2 YFSETQ. V dropped 4 bases and J dropped 3; count of bases not matched to a gene: 7. The CDR3 contains 16 residues. This CDR3 is CASSQGQSSYNSPLHF. For the CDR3, the DNA is TGCGCCAGCAGCCAGGGACAGAGCAGCTATAATTCACCCCTCCACTTT. The whole variable domain, filled in from reference TRBV5-1 and TRBJ1-6, reads KAGVTQTPRYLIKTRGQQVTLSCSPISGHRSVSWYQQTPGQGLQFLFEYFSETQRNKGNFPGRFSGRQFSNSRSEMNVSTLELGDSALYLCASSQGQSSYNSPLHFGNGTRLTVT.

This chain links TRBV5-4 with TRBJ2-3, with D maybe TRBD1 (5 bases). The CDR3 is made up of 14 amino acids. Trimming cost V 2 bases and J 0 bases, with 7 bases left between them. Germline CDR1 and CDR2: SGHNT and YYREEE (reference sequence). The CDR3 nucleotides read TGTGCCAGCAGCTTTAGGGGCAGCACAGATACGCAGTATTTT. It codes for CASSFRGSTDTQYF. Combining the CDR3 with reference TRBV5-4 and TRBJ2-3 gives the whole variable domain ETGVTQSPTHLIKTRGQQVTLRCSSQSGHNTVSWYQQALGQGPQFIFQYYREEENGRGNFPPRFSGLQFPNYSSELNVNALELDDSALYLCASSFRGSTDTQYFGPGTRLTVL.

V and J are TRBV9 and TRBJ1-3, with a weak D call TRBD1 (5 bases). The germline CDR1 and CDR2 sequences are SGDLS and YYNGEE. V lost 4 bases, J lost 8 bases, and 10 bases lay in between. The CDR3 contains 12 residues. The CDR3 sequence is CASSPLGHTIYF. As DNA, the CDR3 is TGTGCCAGCAGCCCCCTGGGGCACACCATATATTTT.

This rearrangement joins TRBV2 to TRBJ1-2; maybe TRBD1 (5 bases). Looked up from germline, CDR1 is SNHLY and CDR2 is FYNNEI. The CDR3 totals 13 residues. Between the trimmed V and J ends, which lost 5 bases and 8 bases, there was a span of 15 bases. The CDR3: CASSPRTQGGYTF. CDR3 bases: TGTGCCAGCAGTCCAAGGACCCAGGGAGGCTACACCTTC.

This chain links TRBV6-2 or TRBV6-3 with TRBJ1-2; the D gene is possibly TRBD1 (5 bases). The V gene lost 0 bases and the J gene lost 4 bases, with 6 bases spanning the gap. The CDR3 is 13 amino acids. The germline CDR1 and CDR2 sequences are MNHEY and SVGEGT. In nucleotides, the CDR3 is TGTGCCAGCAGTTACTCCGGGGGCTATGGCTACACCTTC. Amino acid sequence: CASSYSGGYGYTF.

V gene TRBV19 combines with J gene TRBJ2-7, with 10 bases that match TRBD1. Germline CDR1 reads LNHDA; CDR2 reads SQIVND (reference sequence). V trimming: 3 bases; J trimming: 7 bases; junction bases outside the gene matches: 6. CDR3 length: 14 residues. The CDR3 DNA reads TGTGCCAGTAGTATTCGGGACAGGGGTCAGGAGCAGTACTTC. Translated: CASSIRDRGQEQYF.

The V and J genes are TRBV2 and TRBJ2-5, with 7 bases identical to TRBD1. V shed 6 bases, J shed 4 bases, and the junction held 5 bases outside the gene matches. The CDR3 length is 13 residues. Germline assignment: CDR1 SNHLY and CDR2 FYNNEI. CDR3 sequence reads: CASSGDRAETQYF. CDR3 nucleotides: TGTGCCAGCAGCGGTGACAGGGCAGAGACCCAGTACTTC.

The V and J genes are TRBV5-4 and TRBJ1-4, with D perhaps TRBD1 (6 bases). From germline, CDR1 is SGHNT and CDR2 YYREEE (reference sequence). The CDR3 consists of 14 residues. Trimming took off 0 bases at V and 3 bases at J, with 6 bases between the two ends. CDR3 DNA: TGTGCCAGCAGCTTGGAGGGGGCTAATGAAAAACTGTTTTTT. Residues: CASSLEGANEKLFF.

The chain employs TRBV6-5 and TRBJ2-5; a possible D gene is TRBD2 (6 bases). Trimming shortened V by 0 bases and J by 5 bases, and 13 bases separated the two germline ends. This CDR3 is built from 15 residues. Germline CDR1 reads MNHEY; CDR2 reads SVGAGI. The CDR3 sequence: CASSYSRDFWETQYF. The CDR3 DNA reads as TGTGCCAGCAGTTACTCGAGGGACTTTTGGGAGACCCAGTACTTC.

CDR3 residues: CASSGQGNTEAFF. Here the CDR3 DNA reads TGTGCCAGCAGTGGACAGGGGAACACTGAAGCTTTCTTT. This chain uses TRBV2 with TRBJ1-1; 7 bases are shared with TRBD1. CDR3 size: 13 residues. The trim removed 4 bases at V and 1 base at J, leaving 0 bases unmatched. CDR1 and CDR2 (germline): SNHLY, FYNNEI.

The chain links TRBV5-1 to TRBJ1-2; TRBD1 matches 7 bases. This CDR3 comprises 13 residues. V trimming: 0 bases; J trimming: 6 bases; junction bases outside the gene matches: 2. Germline V gene sequence: CDR1 SGHRS, CDR2 YFSETQ. The CDR3 region is CASSLDRGHGYTF. CDR3 sequence (DNA): TGCGCCAGCAGCTTGGACAGGGGTCATGGCTACACCTTC.